The entry that follows covers one T cell receptor beta chain sequence. The data were taken from a study of cytomegalovirus exposure and HLA in healthy donors. A multiplex PCR was run with 60 Vbeta primers and 13 Jbeta primers. TCRdb keeps only in-frame clones here, not all; method: immunoSEQ multiplex PCR. Counted here are about 100,000 clones, over 70% occurring once; the ten biggest clones make up 2% to 2.5%. This CDR3 is 13 amino acids long. After removal of 8 bases from V and 2 bases from J, the junction contained 6 bases not matched to a gene. Per germline, CDR1 MNHEY and CDR2 SMNVEV (reference sequence).

The chain links TRBV27 to TRBJ2-7; 7 bases align to TRBD1. This clonotype was obtained from a man aged 25-45 years in good health and CMV-seronegative. The sample was PBMCs. CDR3 in DNA: TGTGCCAGCCGAGGACAGGTTACCTACGAGCAGTACTTC. It encodes CASRGQVTYEQYF.